This T cell receptor (beta chain) was sequenced during a study of T cell responses to AZD1222 COVID-19 vaccine (dated by TCRdb to the early 2020s). Background for the entire study: TCR sequencing was performed for some 250 trial participants, of whom roughly 200 were given two doses of AZD1222 and some 26 were given two doses of MenACWY control vaccine. Enrollment into the trials was organized by age into subgroups of 18-55, 56-69 and 70-plus years, and those subgroups contained roughly 150, 30 and 60 TCR-sequenced participants, respectively. Study-wide conclusions, independent of this receptor: Nearly half of unique spike-specific TCRs reportedly recognized epitopes outside regions mutated in the B.1.351 and B.1.1.7 variants. Because no day 14 peak-response samples were available, the repertoires could be characterized only after the peak T cell response. Participants were mostly white British, with more females than males. The authors suggested clonal diversity may have been underestimated. CD4 TCRs associated with the vaccine covered the entire spike protein, and the dominant responses were in regions 160-218 and 743-854. Conclusions about previously exposed vaccinees are limited, since just five or six AZD1222 recipients were seropositive for SARS-CoV-2 at baseline. In the small 56-69-year group, the increase in depth fell short of significance, most likely because of low power. After two AZD1222 doses, spike-specific TCR breadth and depth were significantly higher than at day 0 and than in MenACWY recipients.

The germline V gene (reference sequence) yields GTSNPN for CDR1 and SVGIG for CDR2. Trimming takes 5 bases off V and 8 bases off J; junction bases not matched to a gene: 10. The CDR3 goes from the cysteine to the phenylalanine over 13 residues. Kept here is only the CDR3 DNA, which spans 39 bases and is read in frame from base 1. In the case of this clone: Its antigen is currently not known. No base qualities exist here, and no much larger clone lies one base off it.

In light of the paper, this sample's time point label describes: about 28 days (+/-7) after the second vaccine dose. Because spike-specific TCR depth and breadth did not differ between the two schedules, AZD1222 recipients who got a second dose at roughly 4 weeks were pooled with those who got a second dose at roughly 12 weeks. Samples from vaccinated people were obtained from the UK trials COV001 and COV002, which included a single-blind randomized controlled phase 2/3 trial of AZD1222 (ChAdOx1 nCoV-19) in healthy adults. Trial participant PBMC samples were collected at day 0 and day 28 after the second dose for TCRbeta chain sequencing. The CDR3 regions of human TCRbeta chains were analyzed by immunosequencing. The original methods were these. TCRs in the repertoires were matched against a reference library of SARS-CoV-2-specific TCRs that had been generated with the MIRA antigen-specificity platform. Breadth was defined as the fraction of unique TCRs that were SARS-CoV-2-associated. Depth was defined as the fraction of total T cells that were SARS-CoV-2-associated. Each spike-specific TCR was assigned to its reactive spike region and to a CD4 or CD8 class using the MIRA data. Log10-transformed breadth and depth values were compared by one-way ANOVA with Sidak's multiple comparisons tests. This is the immuneACCESS table as TCRdb keeps it, with only in-frame sequences that have V and J called. A part of the clones is gone; compared with another copy, unresolved V genes explain less than half, and the rest is unexplained. D and trimming were read from the DNA, whereas the V and J calls and clone size are those reported in that table. This sample has tens of thousands of clones in its table, and roughly 90% of those were observed once. The top ten clonotypes cover more than 4.5% of the sample.

This chain is built from TRBV30 and TRBJ1-2; 8 central nucleotides agree with TRBD1. This clonotype originated in an adult who received the AZD1222 COVID-19 vaccine. The sequences come from peripheral blood, collected 28 days after the second AZD1222 dose. The encoded CDR3 is CAWVPGQVGGYTF. The nucleotide sequence reads as follows: TGTGCCTGGGTCCCGGGACAGGTGGGGGGCTACACCTTC. Supplemented by the reference TRBV30 and TRBJ1-2 proteins around the CDR3, the complete variable domain is SQTIHQWPATLVQPVGSPLSLECTVEGTSNPNLYWYRQAAGRGLQLLFYSVGIGQISSEVPQNLSASRPQDRQFILSSKKLLLSDSGFYLCAWVPGQVGGYTFGSGTRLTVV.